The 3 T cell receptor beta chains in this list originate from one sample, sequenced in a study of T cell responses to AZD1222 COVID-19 vaccine. Libraries were prepared by immunoSEQ multiplex PCR; TCRdb keeps only in-frame clonotypes and omits some of them. Among some 150,000 clones listed, approximately 90% were seen once. Sequenced here: peripheral blood, sampled on day 0 of MenACWY control vaccination. The receptor set was obtained from an adult in good health.

J is TRBJ2-1 and V is TRBV7-7; weak D call: TRBD1 (5 bases). The ends were cut back, 5 bases at V and 1 base at J, with 12 bases in the middle. Germline assignment: CDR1 SSHAT and CDR2 FNYEAQ (reference sequence). The length of the CDR3 is 15 residues. The CDR3: CASSRAGLSYNEQFF. The DNA for the CDR3 is TGTGCCAGCAGCCGTGCAGGGCTTTCCTACAATGAGCAGTTCTTC.

This clone has only one observation. The V and J genes are TRBV6-6 and TRBJ2-1, with D perhaps given as TRBD1 or TRBD2 (5 bases each). Germline assignment: CDR1 MNHNY and CDR2 SVGAGI (reference sequence). V lost 6 bases to trimming and J lost 9 bases, with 21 bases between them. This CDR3 region has 15 residues. This chain's CDR3 is CASSSTGLSSSEQFF. CDR3 coding DNA: TGTGCCAGCAGCTCCACGGGGCTTAGTAGCTCTGAGCAGTTCTTC.

V and J are TRBV2 and TRBJ2-1; tentative D call: TRBD2 (7 bases). V lost 4 bases, J lost 11 bases, and 18 bases lay in between. Germline lookup yields CDR1 SNHLY and CDR2 FYNNEI. The CDR3 is 14 amino acids. DNA for the CDR3: TGTGCCAGCAGTGGCATGCGGGGGCCGCCAAAGCAGTTCTTC. Translating it yields CASSGMRGPPKQFF.